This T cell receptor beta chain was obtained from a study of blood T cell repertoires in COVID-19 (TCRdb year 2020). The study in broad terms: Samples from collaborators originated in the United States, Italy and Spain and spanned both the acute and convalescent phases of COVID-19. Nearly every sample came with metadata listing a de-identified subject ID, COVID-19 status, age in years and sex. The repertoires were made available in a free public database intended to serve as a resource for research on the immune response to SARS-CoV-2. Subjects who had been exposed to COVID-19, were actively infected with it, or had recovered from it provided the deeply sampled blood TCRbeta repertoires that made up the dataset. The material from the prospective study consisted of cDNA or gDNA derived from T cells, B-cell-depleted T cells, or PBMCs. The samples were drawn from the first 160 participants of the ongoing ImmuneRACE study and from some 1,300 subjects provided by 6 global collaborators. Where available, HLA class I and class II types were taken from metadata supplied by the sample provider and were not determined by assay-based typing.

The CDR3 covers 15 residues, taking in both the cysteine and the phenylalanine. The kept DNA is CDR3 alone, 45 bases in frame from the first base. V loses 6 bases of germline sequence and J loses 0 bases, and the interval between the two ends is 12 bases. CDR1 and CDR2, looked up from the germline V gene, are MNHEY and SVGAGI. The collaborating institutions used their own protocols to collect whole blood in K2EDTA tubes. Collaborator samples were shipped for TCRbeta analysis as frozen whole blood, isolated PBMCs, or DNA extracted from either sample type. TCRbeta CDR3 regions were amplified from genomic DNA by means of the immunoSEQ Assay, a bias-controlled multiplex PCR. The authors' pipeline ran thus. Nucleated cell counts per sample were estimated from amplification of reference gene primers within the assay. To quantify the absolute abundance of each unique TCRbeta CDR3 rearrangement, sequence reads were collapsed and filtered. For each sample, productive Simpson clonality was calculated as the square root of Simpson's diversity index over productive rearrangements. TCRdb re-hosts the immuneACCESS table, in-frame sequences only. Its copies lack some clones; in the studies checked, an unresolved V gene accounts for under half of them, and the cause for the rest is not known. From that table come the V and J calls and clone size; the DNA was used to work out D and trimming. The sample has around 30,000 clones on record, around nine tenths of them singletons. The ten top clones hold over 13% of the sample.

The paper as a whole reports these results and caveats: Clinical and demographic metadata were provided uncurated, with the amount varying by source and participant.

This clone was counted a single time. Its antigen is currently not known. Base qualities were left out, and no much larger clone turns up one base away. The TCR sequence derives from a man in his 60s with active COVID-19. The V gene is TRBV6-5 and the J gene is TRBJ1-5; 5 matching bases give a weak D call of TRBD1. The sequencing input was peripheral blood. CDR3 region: CASSPGLNSNQPQHF. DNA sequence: TGTGCCAGCAGCCCGGGACTTAATAGCAATCAGCCCCAGCATTTT.